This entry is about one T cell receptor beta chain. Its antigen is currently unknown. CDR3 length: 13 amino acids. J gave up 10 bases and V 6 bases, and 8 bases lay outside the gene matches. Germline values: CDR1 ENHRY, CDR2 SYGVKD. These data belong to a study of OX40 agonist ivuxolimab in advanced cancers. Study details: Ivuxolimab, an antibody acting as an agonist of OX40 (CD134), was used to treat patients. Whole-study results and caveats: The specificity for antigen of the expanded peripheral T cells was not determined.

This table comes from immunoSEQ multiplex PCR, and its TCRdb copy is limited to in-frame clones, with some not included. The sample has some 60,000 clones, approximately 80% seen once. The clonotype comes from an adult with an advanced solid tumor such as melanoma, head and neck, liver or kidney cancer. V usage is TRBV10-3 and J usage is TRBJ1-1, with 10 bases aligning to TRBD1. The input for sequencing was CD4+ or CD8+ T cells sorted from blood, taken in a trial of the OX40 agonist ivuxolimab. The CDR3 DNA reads TGTGCCATCAGAGGGGGACAGGGGAAAGGAGCTTTCTTT. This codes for CAIRGGQGKGAFF.